The T cell receptor (beta chain) under discussion was sequenced for a study of regulatory T cells in long-lasting Graves disease. This clonotype was counted only a few times. The time point denotes: newly diagnosed GD, antithyroid drugs for less than 3 months. Construction of the TCR library relied on RNA isolated from PBMCs. Germline loops: CDR1 ENHRY, CDR2 SYGVKD. This CDR3 contains 12 residues. The V end was cut by 10 bases, the J end by 5 bases, with 14 bases between. Both iRepertoire HTBI primers and Arm-PCR of CDR3 regions were used to build the TCR beta libraries. Using its own MiXCR run on the multiplex PCR reads, TCRdb lists one record per CDR3 protein. The sample holds 350,000 to 500,000 distinct CDR3 sequences, approximately 15% seen once. The sample was also reused in another study, on T cells in Graves' hyperthyroidism and ophthalmopathy.

Sequenced here: peripheral blood mononuclear cells (PBMCs), sampled at new diagnosis, from a patient treated with antithyroid drugs. The source of this sequence is a woman aged 45-65 years with Graves disease. The V call is TRBV10-3, the J call TRBJ1-2; D unresolved. The CDR3 is CASLGNGYGYTF. The CDR3 DNA reads TGTGCCAGCCTTGGGAATGGGTATGGCTACACCTTC.